This T cell receptor beta chain stems from a study of control samples from healthy donors and cancer patients. Data came from immunoSEQ multiplex PCR; TCRdb stores just in-frame clones and leaves some out. The data contain some 76,000 clones, around 90% of them seen just once; the ten biggest clones take up around a tenth. Germline loops: CDR1 KGHSH, CDR2 LQKENI. The CDR3 is 13 residues long. V lost 2 bases and J 0 bases, leaving 4 bases between the germline ends. This receptor was identified in a woman between 45 and 60 years old with colorectal cancer. The sequenced material came from PBMCs. The V call is TRBV18, the J call TRBJ1-2; D unclear. CDR3 bases: TGTGCCAGCTCACCAAGGACTAACTATGGCTACACCTTC. Encoded protein: CASSPRTNYGYTF.